Listed here is a single T cell receptor beta chain. From germline, CDR1 is MDHEN and CDR2 SYDVKM. The CDR3 has 16 residues. The trim removed 5 bases at V and 1 base at J, leaving 7 bases unmatched. This sample stems from a study of blood T cell repertoires in COVID-19. Study details: Collection of acute and convalescent COVID-19 samples took place in the United States, Italy and Spain.

Study processing details: Amplifying reference gene primers gave estimates of nucleated cell counts. The table came from immunoSEQ multiplex PCR; TCRdb's copy has only in-frame clones and leaves some out. For V, J and clone size, that table is used; D and trimming come from the DNA. This sample has approximately 68,000 clones, with around 80% found just once. The chain carries TRBV28 and TRBJ2-5; the match to TRBD1 covers 10 bases. The TCR originated in a human donor in a cohort sampled during active COVID-19. The material sequenced was peripheral blood. The CDR3 coding sequence is TGTGCCAGCAGTCCCTGGGACAGGGGACCCCAAGAGACCCAGTACTTC. Protein: CASSPWDRGPQETQYF.